Listed here are 28 T cell receptor beta chains from one sample, sequenced in a study of early T cells in non-severe SARS-CoV-2 infection. One entry per CDR3 protein, called by TCRdb with MiXCR from the 5' RACE reads. Found here are under 85,000 distinct CDR3 sequences, roughly an eighth of them singletons; the top ten hold approximately 2.4%. Sequenced sample: whole blood. These TCRs come from an adult who was a healthcare worker with PCR-confirmed SARS-CoV-2 infection or an uninfected control (not recorded which).

This clonotype occurred a few times. The gene calls are TRBV20-1 and TRBJ2-1; a possible D gene is TRBD2 (5 bases). CDR3 length equals 16 residues. CDR1 is DFQATT, CDR2 SNEGSKA, per germline (reference sequence). V lost 5 bases and J lost 4, with 21 bases in between. The CDR3 sequence is CSAPLMQAVNYNEQFF. CDR3 DNA: TGCAGTGCTCCCTTAATGCAAGCGGTTAATTACAATGAGCAGTTCTTC.

This clonotype was seen a handful of times. This chain links TRBV7-3 with TRBJ1-6, with no clear D. Trimming removed 5 bases at V and 6 bases at J, with 11 bases between. CDR1 SGHTA and CDR2 FQGTGA come from the germline V gene. The CDR3 is made up of 14 amino acids. CDR3 in amino acids: CASSPTRGNSPLHF. CDR3 nucleotide sequence: TGTGCCAGCAGCCCTACCCGGGGTAATTCACCCCTCCACTTT.

The V gene is TRBV27, the J gene TRBJ1-3; D gene uncertain. This CDR3 spans 16 amino acids. Per the germline V gene, CDR1 is MNHEY and CDR2 is SMNVEV (reference sequence). With 5 bases removed from V and 0 bases from J, the gap between germline ends came to 14 bases. The DNA of the CDR3 is TGTGCCAGCAGTCGCCTCCAAGGGATCTCTGGAAACACCATATATTTT. Translation gives CASSRLQGISGNTIYF.

The V gene is TRBV29-1, the J gene TRBJ2-1; D is unresolved. Deletions cut 1 base from V and 8 bases from J, with 9 bases between. This CDR3 has 12 amino acids. Per the germline V gene, CDR1 is SQVTM and CDR2 is ANQGSEA. CDR3 coding DNA: TGCAGCGTTGAAGGGAACAGTGATGAGCAGTTCTTC. Translating it yields CSVEGNSDEQFF.

This chain joins TRBV28 and TRBJ1-2; weak D call: TRBD1 (5 bases). V lost 7 bases to trimming and J lost 5 bases, with 14 bases between them. This CDR3 region has 13 residues. The V gene's germline CDR1 is MDHEN and CDR2 SYDVKM. In DNA, the CDR3 is TGTGCCAGCACCACAAGAGGGGTTTATGGCTACACCTTC. The encoded protein is CASTTRGVYGYTF.

This clonotype was seen ten or more times. The V and J genes are TRBV6-2 or TRBV6-3 and TRBJ2-7; 8 bases map to TRBD2. CDR1 MNHEY and CDR2 SVGEGT come from the germline V gene. The trim removed 4 bases at V and 5 bases at J, leaving 10 bases unmatched. The CDR3 has 15 residues. The chain's CDR3 is CASSSGSGGQHEQYF. The CDR3 bases are TGTGCCAGCAGTTCCGGGTCGGGAGGGCAGCACGAGCAGTACTTC.

This clonotype was observed at least ten times. The chain links TRBV7-9 to TRBJ1-2, with 7 bases that match TRBD1. The CDR3 is made up of 12 amino acids. Germline assignment: CDR1 SEHNR and CDR2 FQNEAQ (reference sequence). V shed 11 bases, J shed 0 bases, and the junction held 3 bases outside the gene matches. The CDR3 loop is CAGGQSNYGYTF. The CDR3 nucleotides read TGTGCCGGGGGACAGTCTAACTATGGCTACACCTTC.

This chain connects TRBV27 to TRBJ2-2; 7 bases line up with TRBD1. Germline values: CDR1 MNHEY, CDR2 SMNVEV (reference sequence). The junction had 10 bases not matched to a gene; V was cut back by 6 bases and J by 6 bases. The CDR3 consists of 15 residues. The CDR3 DNA is TGTGCCAGCAGAGAAATAGACAGGGTGGCCGGGGAGCTGTTTTTT. It encodes CASREIDRVAGELFF.

The sample holds a few counts of this clonotype. The rearrangement joins TRBV29-1 to TRBJ2-1; D gene uncertain. This CDR3 comprises 11 residues. The V gene's germline CDR1 is SQVTM and CDR2 ANQGSEA. V lost 5 bases to trimming and J lost 7 bases, with 9 bases between them. CDR3 protein: CSVQHRNEQFF. Written as DNA, the CDR3 is TGCAGCGTTCAACACCGGAATGAGCAGTTCTTC.

This chain uses TRBV20-1 with TRBJ2-1; D is ambiguous. V lost 0 bases and J 6 bases, leaving 9 bases between the germline ends. The germline V gene has CDR1 DFQATT and CDR2 SNEGSKA (reference sequence). This CDR3 region has 13 residues. In DNA form, the CDR3 reads TGCAGTGCTAGAGATTTTAACTTCAATGAGCAGTTCTTC. It yields the protein CSARDFNFNEQFF.

This clonotype was counted many times. This chain connects TRBV12-3 or TRBV12-4 to TRBJ1-1, with TRBD1 matching 8 bases. J gave up 3 bases and V 6 bases, and 6 bases lay outside the gene matches. The CDR3 sequence is 14 residues long. CDR3 sequence reads: CASRPTGDYTEAFF. The DNA of the CDR3 is TGTGCCAGCAGGCCGACAGGGGATTACACTGAAGCTTTCTTT.

This clonotype occurred many times. The genes are TRBV9 and TRBJ1-2; unclear D gene. CDR1 and CDR2 from the germline V gene are SGDLS and YYNGEE. Trimming removed 3 bases from V and 5 bases from J, with 17 bases in between. The CDR3 spans 15 residues. This chain's CDR3 is CASSAVPGIRYGYTF. The CDR3 DNA sequence: TGTGCCAGCAGCGCAGTTCCGGGCATCCGGTATGGCTACACCTTC. Full variable domain (rest looked up from reference TRBV9 and TRBJ1-2): DSGVTQTPKHLITATGQRVTLRCSPRSGDLSVYWYQQSLDQGLQFLIQYYNGEERAKGNILERFSAQQFPDLHSELNLSSLELGDSALYFCASSAVPGIRYGYTFGSGTRLTVV.

This clonotype was counted ten times or more. The chain has TRBV20-1 and TRBJ2-1; TRBD1 aligns across 9 bases. The V segment lost 6 bases and the J segment 5 bases; nucleotides outside the gene matches: 11. The CDR3 runs to 15 residues. Germline loops: CDR1 DFQATT, CDR2 SNEGSKA (reference sequence). CDR3 loop: CSATSQGAFDNEQFF. Written as DNA, the CDR3 is TGCAGTGCGACCTCACAGGGGGCGTTCGACAATGAGCAGTTCTTC.

The table lists this clonotype with many counts. The chain couples TRBV7-9 to TRBJ2-1; 7 bases fit TRBD2. The ends lost 6 bases at V and 1 base at J; junction bases unmatched: 12. The CDR3 runs 17 residues. CDR1 is SEHNR and CDR2 is FQNEAQ in the germline V gene (reference sequence). The CDR3 region is CASSPTQGLWSYNEQFF. The CDR3 DNA sequence: TGTGCCAGCAGTCCTACTCAGGGACTATGGTCCTACAATGAGCAGTTCTTC.

This clonotype was counted a few times. The chain has TRBV5-1 and TRBJ2-4, with D perhaps TRBD1 or TRBD2 (5 bases each). Trimming removed 0 bases at V and 8 bases at J, with 12 bases between. Germline lookup yields CDR1 SGHRS and CDR2 YFSETQ. This CDR3 spans 14 amino acids. The CDR3 loop reads CASSLGRLGDIQYF. In DNA form, the CDR3 reads TGCGCCAGCAGCTTGGGGCGGCTGGGGGACATTCAGTACTTC. The full variable domain, with the rest looked up from reference TRBV5-1 and TRBJ2-4, is KAGVTQTPRYLIKTRGQQVTLSCSPISGHRSVSWYQQTPGQGLQFLFEYFSETQRNKGNFPGRFSGRQFSNSRSEMNVSTLELGDSALYLCASSLGRLGDIQYFGAGTRLSVL.

This clonotype was picked up a small number of times. This chain joins TRBV15 and TRBJ2-2, with D possibly TRBD2 on 5 matching bases. The V end lost 5 bases, the J end lost 7 bases, and 17 bases lay between the germline ends. Germline CDR1 and CDR2: LNHNV and YYDKDF (reference sequence). The CDR3 is made up of 15 amino acids. The CDR3 nucleotides read TGTGCCACCAGCCCCCAGCGGAGTCTGGGCGGGGAGCTGTTTTTT. It yields the protein CATSPQRSLGGELFF.

The genes are TRBV9 and TRBJ2-7; D gene ambiguous. The germline gives CDR1 SGDLS, CDR2 YYNGEE. The V end lost 3 bases, the J end lost 7 bases, and 23 bases lay between the germline ends. This CDR3 spans 16 amino acids. The CDR3 region has the DNA TGTGCCAGCAGCGCCGGTCCGTCCCCTCCCTCTAGTGAGCAGTACTTC. Its translation is CASSAGPSPPSSEQYF.

This sequence joins TRBV3-1 and TRBJ2-3; perhaps TRBD1 as D (5 bases). From germline, CDR1 is LGHDT and CDR2 YNNKEL (reference sequence). CDR3 length: 15 residues. The V gene lost 2 bases and the J gene lost 0 bases, with 9 bases spanning the gap. The CDR3: CASSQRQGSTDTQYF. CDR3 sequence (DNA): TGTGCCAGCAGCCAAAGGCAGGGAAGCACAGATACGCAGTATTTT.

This chain uses TRBV2 with TRBJ1-4, with D unclear. The V end lost 5 bases, the J end lost 7 bases, and 17 bases lay between the germline ends. CDR3 length equals 15 residues. Germline CDR1 and CDR2: SNHLY and FYNNEI. The CDR3 DNA reads as TGTGCCAGCAGTAAACGGGCAAGTCCAGGTGAAAAACTGTTTTTT. Its translation: CASSKRASPGEKLFF. Full variable domain (missing parts from reference TRBV2 and TRBJ1-4): EPEVTQTPSHQVTQMGQEVILRCVPISNHLYFYWYRQILGQKVEFLVSFYNNEISEKSEIFDDQFSVERPDGSNFTLKIRSTKLEDSAMYFCASSKRASPGEKLFFGSGTQLSVL.

As for this clonotype: Possible read error: a much larger clone is one base away. The V gene is TRBV5-1, the J gene TRBJ1-2; D is ambiguous. CDR3 length: 13 amino acids. From germline, CDR1 is SGHRS and CDR2 YFSETQ. CDR3 in amino acids: CASSLEALHGCTF. CDR3 coding DNA: TGCGCCAGCAGCTTGGAGGCCCTGCATGGCTGCACCTTC. Full variable domain (outside the CDR3, taken from reference TRBV5-1 and TRBJ1-2): KAGVTQTPRYLIKTRGQQVTLSCSPISGHRSVSWYQQTPGQGLQFLFEYFSETQRNKGNFPGRFSGRQFSNSRSEMNVSTLELGDSALYLCASSLEALHGCTFGSGTRLTVV.

The chain recombines TRBV29-1 with TRBJ2-5, with 12 bases matching TRBD2. With 6 bases clipped from V and 5 bases from J, the junction kept 10 bases outside the gene matches. The germline CDR1 and CDR2 sequences are SQVTM and ANQGSEA. CDR3 length equals 15 residues. CDR3 coding DNA: TGCAGCGTGGATCCTAGCGGGAGGGCCGGGGAGACCCAGTACTTC. Protein sequence: CSVDPSGRAGETQYF.

A few counts support this clonotype. This sequence joins TRBV6-5 and TRBJ1-3, with TRBD1 as a possible D gene (5 bases). The CDR3 totals 15 residues. V shed 11 bases and J shed 0 bases, with 17 bases lying between them. Germline CDR1 and CDR2: MNHEY and SVGAGI. The chain's CDR3 is CAVRPGVLSGNTIYF. CDR3 DNA sequence: TGTGCCGTAAGGCCGGGGGTTCTCTCTGGAAACACCATATATTTT.

This clonotype has only a few counts. This rearrangement joins TRBV7-8 to TRBJ2-7, with TRBD1 as a possible D gene (6 bases). CDR1 is SGHVS and CDR2 is FQNEAQ in the germline V gene. This CDR3 has 13 residues. V shed 6 bases and J shed 2 bases, with 11 bases lying between them. CDR3 residues: CASSGGRTYEQYF. The DNA of the CDR3 is TGTGCCAGCAGTGGGGGCAGGACCTACGAGCAGTACTTC. Combining the CDR3 with reference TRBV7-8 and TRBJ2-7 gives the whole variable domain GAGVSQSPRYKVAKRGQDVALRCDPISGHVSLFWYQQALGQGPEFLTYFQNEAQLDKSGLPSDRFFAERPEGSVSTLKIQRTQQEDSAVYLCASSGGRTYEQYFGPGTRLTVT.

The CDR3 protein is CASSSPRASYEQYF. The CDR3 DNA is TGTGCCAGCAGTTCCCCCAGAGCGTCCTACGAGCAGTACTTC. The chain combines TRBV6-5 with TRBJ2-7; no clear D gene. CDR1 is MNHEY, CDR2 SVGAGI, per germline. CDR3 length: 14 residues. V was shortened by 4 bases and J by 1 base, with 11 bases between the two germline ends.

This clonotype has a count of ten or more. The chain combines TRBV11-3 with TRBJ2-7, with 7 bases matching TRBD2. V lost 4 bases and J lost 4; bases outside the gene matches: 4. From germline, CDR1 is SGHNT and CDR2 YENEEA. This CDR3 comprises 13 residues. The CDR3 DNA follows: TGTGCCAGCAGCTCCTATAGCGGGTACGAGCAGTACTTC. Translated, it gives CASSSYSGYEQYF.

This chain connects TRBV7-6 to TRBJ1-3; maybe TRBD1 (5 bases). The CDR3 is 16 residues long. Germline V gene data show CDR1 as SGHVS and CDR2 as FNYEAQ. Trimming removed 4 bases from V and 7 bases from J, with 20 bases in between. CDR3 coding DNA: TGTGCCAGCAGCTCAGTGACAGCCTACGGCAGGAACACCATATATTTT. This gives the protein CASSSVTAYGRNTIYF.

This clonotype was seen repeatedly, ten times or more. The V gene is TRBV7-2, the J gene TRBJ1-4; tentative D call: TRBD1 (6 bases). V was clipped by 2 bases and J by 4 bases, with 11 bases between them. Germline loops: CDR1 SGHTA, CDR2 FQGNSA. This CDR3 contains 15 residues. The CDR3 DNA reads TGTGCCAGCAGCTTACGGGACAAGATTAATGAAAAACTGTTTTTT. Its protein is CASSLRDKINEKLFF.

This clonotype was observed a few times. The CDR3 coding sequence is TGCAGTGCTTCGGGACTAGCGGGGTACACAGATACGCAGTATTTT. Its protein product is CSASGLAGYTDTQYF. This chain joins TRBV20-1 and TRBJ2-3; 13 bases fit TRBD2. The CDR3 extends over 15 amino acids. The ends lost 5 bases at V and 2 bases at J; junction bases unmatched: 4. CDR1 and CDR2 from the germline V gene are DFQATT and SNEGSKA (reference sequence).